The 9 T cell receptor beta chains below all came from one sample that was sequenced in a study of human T cells and chemical hapten exposure (dated by TCRdb to the early 2020s). Interpreted using the paper, the time point label stands for: patch test 3, about 24 weeks after DPC sensitization. The treatment or condition label, read with the paper, signifies: therapeutic diphenylcyclopropenone sensitization with weekly scalp DPC. The library relied on RACE. Sequenced using a NextSeq 500. TCRdb cleaned the public reads at Q25 with fastp, built clones with MiXCR and kept in-frame beta chains. Duplicate CDR3 protein sequences are folded into a single record with the most common DNA and genes. The sample table holds fewer than 100,000 distinct CDR3 sequences, of which approximately 11% were seen once. Of the sample, around 1.1% falls within the top ten clones. The sample consisted of whole blood, taken in connection with sensitization to the hapten diphenylcyclopropenone (DPC). These receptors all come from a woman aged 25 to 39 with alopecia areata. Some clones in this sample may be carry-over from other donors' samples.

This clonotype showed up just a few times. The V and J genes are TRBV20-1 and TRBJ1-1, with TRBD1 identical over 10 bases. Germline V gene data show CDR1 as DFQATT and CDR2 as SNEGSKA (reference sequence). The V and J ends lost 0 bases and 10 bases, in that order; junction bases with no gene match: 8. The CDR3 consists of 14 residues. The CDR3 region has the DNA TGCAGTGCTAGAGAAACCGGGACAGGGGCTCGAGCTTTCTTT. This codes for CSARETGTGARAFF.

In its sample, this clonotype was seen many times. The chain links TRBV4-1 to TRBJ1-5; tentative D call: TRBD1 (6 bases). Trimming removed 0 bases from V and 9 bases from J, with 15 bases in between. CDR1 is MGHRA and CDR2 is YSYEKL in the germline V gene. The CDR3 consists of 15 residues. The CDR3 DNA is TGCGCCAGCAGCCAAGAGGAGGGGGGTTCCCTGCCCCAGCATTTT. This translates into CASSQEEGGSLPQHF.

This clonotype was observed many times. CDR3 nucleotides: TGCGCCAGCAGCCAAGACGACAGAAGTAATTCACCCCTCCACTTT. Translated, it gives CASSQDDRSNSPLHF. This chain joins TRBV4-1 and TRBJ1-6; a weak D match, TRBD1 (5 bases). V was pared by 0 bases and J by 6 bases, with 9 bases between. In germline, CDR1 is MGHRA, CDR2 YSYEKL. The CDR3 covers 15 residues.

The sample holds a few counts of this clonotype. V is TRBV3-1 and J is TRBJ2-1, with 11 bases matching TRBD1. The CDR3 sequence is 16 residues long. Germline CDR1 is LGHDT and CDR2 is YNNKEL (reference sequence). J lost 5 bases, V lost 4 bases, and 7 bases had no gene match. CDR3 protein: CASSPLRGQGDNEQFF. The CDR3 DNA follows: TGTGCCAGCAGCCCCCTACGGGGACAGGGGGACAATGAGCAGTTCTTC.

This clonotype occurred many times. This sequence joins TRBV7-9 and TRBJ1-1; the D is unclear. V lost 5 bases and J 1 base, leaving 17 bases between the germline ends. Germline CDR1 is SEHNR and CDR2 is FQNEAQ (reference sequence). The CDR3 totals 16 residues. CDR3 coding DNA: TGTGCCAGCAGCCCGGACCCTGGGCAGCCGAACACTGAAGCTTTCTTT. Residues: CASSPDPGQPNTEAFF.

The genes are TRBV20-1 and TRBJ1-1; 11 bases line up with TRBD1. The length of the CDR3 is 14 residues. The V gene's germline CDR1 is DFQATT and CDR2 SNEGSKA (reference sequence). V lost 0 bases and J lost 9; bases outside the gene matches: 6. CDR3 sequence: CSARDRGQGAKAFF. The CDR3 DNA reads as TGCAGTGCTAGAGATCGCGGACAGGGGGCTAAAGCTTTCTTT.

This clonotype was seen more than once but under ten times. The V and J genes are TRBV15 and TRBJ2-3; 8 bases align to TRBD2. V shed 0 bases, J shed 0 bases, and the junction held 8 bases outside the gene matches. From germline, CDR1 is LNHNV and CDR2 YYDKDF (reference sequence). This CDR3 is 18 amino acids long. DNA of the CDR3: TGTGCCACCAGCAGAGATAGGGCTAGCGGGTCGAGCACAGATACGCAGTATTTT. This gives the protein CATSRDRASGSSTDTQYF.

The chain uses TRBV29-1 and TRBJ2-1; D call uncertain. The CDR3 has 10 residues. The germline gives CDR1 SQVTM, CDR2 ANQGSEA. V was trimmed by 6 bases and J by 10 bases, leaving 10 bases between them. The CDR3 region is CSVSETEQFF. CDR3 sequence (DNA): TGCAGCGTATCAGAAACCGAGCAGTTCTTC.

This clonotype has at least ten counts. The chain couples TRBV10-1 to TRBJ2-2; possibly TRBD1 or TRBD2 for D (5 bases each). Germline assignment: CDR1 WNHNN and CDR2 SYGVQD (reference sequence). V was shortened by 3 bases and J by 4 bases, with 12 bases between the two germline ends. CDR3 length equals 15 residues. The CDR3 is CASSENTGGTGELFF. As DNA, the CDR3 is TGCGCCAGCAGTGAAAACACAGGAGGCACCGGGGAGCTGTTTTTT.